Listed below are T cell receptor beta chains from one sample, sequenced in a study of T cells in Graves' hyperthyroidism and ophthalmopathy. Via MiXCR, TCRdb re-called the multiplex PCR reads, giving one row per CDR3 protein. Counted here are hundreds of thousands of distinct CDR3 sequences, roughly 14% occurring once; the ten biggest clones make up 13%. Material: blood. The origin of the receptors is a man aged 18 to 29 with Graves' ophthalmopathy. Both conserved end residues are part of each CDR3. Each record gives: J gene, V gene, D gene, clone size, CDR3 DNA, CDR3 protein. The D gene is left open where the match is weak. Expanded clones are given a class, and other clones once, few, many or no size at all.

TRBJ1-1,TRBV9,TRBD1,many,TGTGCCAGCAGCGTAGCTGTCAGGGGGGGAACTGAAGCTTTCTTT,CASSVAVRGGTEAFF
TRBJ1-1,TRBV6-1,.,many,TGTGCCAGCAGTGATTATGGGGACACTGAAGCTTTCTTT,CASSDYGDTEAFF
TRBJ1-2,TRBV25-1,.,few,TGTGCCAGCAGCTGGACGGGCCCAAACTATGGCTACACCTTC,CASSWTGPNYGYTF
TRBJ2-2,TRBV6-1,.,many,TGTGCCAGCAGTTCCGGGACGGTGAACACCGGGGAGCTGTTTTTT,CASSSGTVNTGELFF
TRBJ2-3,TRBV7-2,TRBD1,many,TGTGCCAGCAGCATAGCCGGGACAGGGATCACAGATACGCAGTATTTT,CASSIAGTGITDTQYF
TRBJ2-3,TRBV24-1,.,many,TGTGCCACCAGTGATAGCGGTACGACCACAGATACGCAGTATTTT,CATSDSGTTTDTQYF
TRBJ2-1,TRBV7-9,TRBD2,many,TGTGCCAGCAGCCTCGGACTAGCGGGAGAAGTGGACAATGAGCAGTTCTTC,CASSLGLAGEVDNEQFF
TRBJ1-1,TRBV7-9,.,few,TGTGCCAGCAGCTTAGGGGGGATTGAAGCTTTCTTT,CASSLGGIEAFF
TRBJ2-3,TRBV10-3,TRBD2,few,TGTGCCATCAGCGTAGCGGGAGATGCCACAGATACGCAGTATTTT,CAISVAGDATDTQYF
TRBJ2-5,TRBV13,.,.,TGTGCCAGCACCCCGAGGGGGCAAGAGACCCAGTACTTC,CASTPRGQETQYF
TRBJ2-3,TRBV7-9,TRBD2,many,TGTGCCAGCAGCCCCGGGGGGACCGCGGGCGGATCAGATACGCAGTATTTT,CASSPGGTAGGSDTQYF
TRBJ1-2,TRBV6-5,.,many,TGTGCCAGCAGTTACTCGAGTATAAACTATGGCTACACCTTC,CASSYSSINYGYTF
TRBJ1-1,TRBV28,.,many,TGTGCCAGCAGTTTCTTCCCAGGGTTAGACACTGAAGCTTTCTTT,CASSFFPGLDTEAFF
TRBJ1-1,TRBV7-9,.,.,TGTGCCAGCAGCTTAGTAGGGGCTGCGGGGATGAACACTGAAGCTTTCTTT,CASSLVGAAGMNTEAFF
TRBJ2-2,TRBV6-1,TRBD2,many,TGTGCCAGCAGTAGTACAGCGGGATGGAACACCGGGGAGCTGTTTTTT,CASSSTAGWNTGELFF
TRBJ2-7,TRBV19,.,.,TGTGCCAGTAGTATCAGACCTCCTTTCTACGAGCAGTACTTC,CASSIRPPFYEQYF
TRBJ2-5,TRBV29-1,.,few,TGCAGCGTTCTTGACACTTTCCAAGAGACCCAGTACTTC,CSVLDTFQETQYF
TRBJ2-7,TRBV18,.,.,TGTGCCAGCTCACCACCGGCCCAGCGCTACGAGCAGTACTTC,CASSPPAQRYEQYF
TRBJ2-6,TRBV6-1,.,many,TGTGCCAGCAGTGGTCAGAACTCTGGGGCCAACGTCCTGACTTTC,CASSGQNSGANVLTF
TRBJ2-4,TRBV11-3,.,many,TGTGCCAGCAGCTTGGGGGGGGCCTACATTCAGTACTTC,CASSLGGAYIQYF
TRBJ2-7,TRBV27,TRBD2,many,TGTGCCAGCACTCTTACCGGGACTAGTCACGAGCAGTACTTC,CASTLTGTSHEQYF
TRBJ2-7,TRBV7-9,TRBD1,.,TGTGCCAGCAGCTCTGGGACAGGGACCGAGCAGTACTTC,CASSSGTGTEQYF
TRBJ2-1,TRBV6-1,TRBD2,once,TGTGCCAGCAGTGAAAATAGCGGGGGTAACAATGAGCAGTTCTTC,CASSENSGGNNEQFF
TRBJ1-2,TRBV12-3/TRBV12-4,.,many,TGTGCCAGCAGCCTATGGGGGATTTTGGACTATGGCTACACCTTC,CASSLWGILDYGYTF
TRBJ1-6,TRBV14,TRBD1,.,TGTGCCAGCAGCCTGGGGACAGCTAATCCACCCCTCCACTTT,CASSLGTANPPLHF
TRBJ2-7,TRBV12-3/TRBV12-4,TRBD2,many,TGTGCCAGCATGCGCCCCGGGACTAGCGCGGACGAGCAGTACTTC,CASMRPGTSADEQYF
TRBJ2-7,TRBV5-1,TRBD1,many,TGCGCCAGCAGCTTGATCAGGGGGCGTGACGAGCAGTACTTC,CASSLIRGRDEQYF
TRBJ2-1,TRBV19,TRBD2,many,TGTGCCAGTAGTGGTCGACTAGCGGGGGGGCGGAGCTCCTACAATGAGCAGTTCTTC,CASSGRLAGGRSSYNEQFF
TRBJ1-2,TRBV11-2,.,few,TGTGCCAGCAGCTTAGATAAAGTCCGGGGCTACACCTTC,CASSLDKVRGYTF